A selection of T cell receptor beta chains follows, all from one sample in a study of blood T cell repertoires in COVID-19. Sequencing was performed with immunoSEQ multiplex PCR; in TCRdb, only in-frame clones are kept and a portion is missing. The sample has over 200,000 clones, approximately 90% seen once. The source material was peripheral blood. These receptors came from a man aged 55 to 70 with COVID-19, enrolled during active disease. Both conserved end residues are part of each CDR3. Each record gives: clone size, D gene, J gene, V gene, CDR3 DNA, CDR3 protein. A D gene is named only where the DNA matches it firmly. Clone size appears in some rows only: once, few, many, or a class for an expanded clone.

NA | TRBD2 | TRBJ2-1 | TRBV29-1 | TGCAGCGTGGACGGGGGGGGCCCCTACAATGAGCAGTTCTTC | CSVDGGGPYNEQFF
NA | NA | TRBJ1-3 | TRBV3-1/TRBV3-2 | TGTGCCAGCAGCCAACAGGGATCCACTGGAAACACCATATATTTT | CASSQQGSTGNTIYF
NA | NA | TRBJ2-7 | TRBV28 | TGTGCCAGCAGTCCGGACTGGGGCTCCTACGAGCAGTACTTC | CASSPDWGSYEQYF
few | TRBD2 | TRBJ2-1 | TRBV27 | TGTGCCAGCAGGACTAGCGGCCAATACAATGAGCAGTTCTTC | CASRTSGQYNEQFF
NA | NA | TRBJ2-2 | TRBV27 | TGTGCCAGCAGTTTAAGGGAGCCCGGGGAGCTGTTTTTT | CASSLREPGELFF
once | NA | TRBJ2-3 | TRBV5-1 | TGCGCCAGCAGCTTGGTAGGGGCCACCGGCACAGATACGCAGTATTTT | CASSLVGATGTDTQYF
few | NA | TRBJ1-1 | TRBV7-2 | TGTGCCAGCAGCTTAGACCGGTTGCGGGCTTTCTTT | CASSLDRLRAFF
NA | NA | TRBJ2-3 | TRBV3-1/TRBV3-2 | TGTGCCAGCAGGCGTGGGGGGAGCACAGATACGCAGTATTTT | CASRRGGSTDTQYF
NA | TRBD2 | TRBJ2-7 | TRBV7-2 | TGTGCCAGCAGCTTAGGGGGGACTAGCGGGAGCTACGAGCAGTACTTC | CASSLGGTSGSYEQYF
NA | TRBD1 | TRBJ1-2 | TRBV5-4 | TGTGCCAGCAGCGCGACAGGGGGTGACTATGGCTACACCTTC | CASSATGGDYGYTF
NA | NA | TRBJ2-4 | TRBV5-1 | TGCGCCAGCAGCTTGGCAGGGCTTGGGGACATTCAGTACTTC | CASSLAGLGDIQYF
NA | NA | TRBJ2-5 | TRBV19 | TGTGCCAGTAGTATGAGGCTACGCAATACGCTCCAAGAGACCCAGTACTTC | CASSMRLRNTLQETQYF
NA | NA | TRBJ1-2 | TRBV5-4 | TGTGCCAGCAGCCAAGATACAGGTCCCCCTAGCTATGGCTACACCTTC | CASSQDTGPPSYGYTF
NA | TRBD1 | TRBJ1-5 | TRBV27 | TGTGCCAGCAGCGGCAGGGGGCTAATGAATCAGCCCCAGCATTTT | CASSGRGLMNQPQHF
NA | TRBD2 | TRBJ2-1 | TRBV29-1 | TGCAGCGTTCGGGGGGTGATAGACAATGAGCAGTTCTTC | CSVRGVIDNEQFF
NA | NA | TRBJ1-6 | TRBV7-2 | TGTGCCAGCAGCTTAGCATCCCCGTATAATTCACCCCTCCACTTT | CASSLASPYNSPLHF
NA | TRBD1 | TRBJ1-3 | TRBV6-6 | TGTGCCAGCAGTAAACCGACAGGGGGCTCTGGAAACACCATATATTTT | CASSKPTGGSGNTIYF
NA | TRBD1 | TRBJ2-7 | TRBV18 | TGTGCCAGCTCACCCCAGGGACAGGGGATCACCTACGAGCAGTACTTC | CASSPQGQGITYEQYF